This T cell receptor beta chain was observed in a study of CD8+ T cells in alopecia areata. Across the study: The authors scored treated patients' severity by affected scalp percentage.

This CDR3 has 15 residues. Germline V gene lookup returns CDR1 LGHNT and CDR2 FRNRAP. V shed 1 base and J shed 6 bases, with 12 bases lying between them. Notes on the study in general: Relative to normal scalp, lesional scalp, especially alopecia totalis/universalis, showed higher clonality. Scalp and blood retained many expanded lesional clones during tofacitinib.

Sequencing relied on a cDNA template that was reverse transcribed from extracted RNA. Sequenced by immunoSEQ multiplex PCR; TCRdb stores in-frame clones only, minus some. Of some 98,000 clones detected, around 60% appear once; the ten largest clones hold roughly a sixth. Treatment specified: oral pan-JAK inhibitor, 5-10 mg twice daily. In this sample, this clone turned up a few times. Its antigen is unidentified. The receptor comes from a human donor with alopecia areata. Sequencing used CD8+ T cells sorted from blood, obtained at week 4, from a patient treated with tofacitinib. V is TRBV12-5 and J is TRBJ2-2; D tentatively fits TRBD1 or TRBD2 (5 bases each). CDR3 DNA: TGTGCTAGTGGTTTGGCCGGGACGGCCCCCGGGGAGCTGTTTTTT. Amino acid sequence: CASGLAGTAPGELFF.